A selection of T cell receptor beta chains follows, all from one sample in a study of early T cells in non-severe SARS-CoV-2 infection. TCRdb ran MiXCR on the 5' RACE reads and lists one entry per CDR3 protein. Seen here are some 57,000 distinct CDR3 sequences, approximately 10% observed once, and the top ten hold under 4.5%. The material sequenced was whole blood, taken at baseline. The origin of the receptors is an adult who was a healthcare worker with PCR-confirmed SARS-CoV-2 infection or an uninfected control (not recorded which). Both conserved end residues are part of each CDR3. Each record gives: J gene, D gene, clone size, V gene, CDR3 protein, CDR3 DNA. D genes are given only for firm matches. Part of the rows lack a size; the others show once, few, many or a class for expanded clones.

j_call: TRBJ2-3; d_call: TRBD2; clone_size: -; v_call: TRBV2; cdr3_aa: CASSPRGEGTDTQYF; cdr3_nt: TGTGCCAGCAGCCCCCGGGGGGAGGGCACAGATACGCAGTATTTT
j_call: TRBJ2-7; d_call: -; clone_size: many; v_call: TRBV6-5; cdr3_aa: CASSLGLGTYEQYF; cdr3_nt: TGTGCCAGCAGCCTAGGACTGGGAACCTACGAGCAGTACTTC
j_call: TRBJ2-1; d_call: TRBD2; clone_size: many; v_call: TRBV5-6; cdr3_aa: CASSLGTTLPEQFF; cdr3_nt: TGTGCCAGCAGCCTCGGGACTACCCTCCCTGAGCAGTTCTTC
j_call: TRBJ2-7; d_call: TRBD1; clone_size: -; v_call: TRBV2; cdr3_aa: CASIRTGRLDEQYF; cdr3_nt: TGTGCCAGCATTCGGACAGGGAGGTTGGACGAGCAGTACTTC
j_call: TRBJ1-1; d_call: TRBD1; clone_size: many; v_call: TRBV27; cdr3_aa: CASRPGTGVTEAFF; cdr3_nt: TGTGCCAGCAGGCCCGGGACAGGGGTCACTGAAGCTTTCTTT
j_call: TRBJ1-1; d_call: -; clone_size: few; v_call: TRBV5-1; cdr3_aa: CASSLSGANTEAFF; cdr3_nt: TGCGCCAGCAGCTTGAGCGGGGCGAACACTGAAGCTTTCTTT
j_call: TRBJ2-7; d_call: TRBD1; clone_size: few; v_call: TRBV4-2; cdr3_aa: CASSQEASGDREQYF; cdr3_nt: TGTGCCAGCAGCCAAGAGGCTTCAGGGGACAGAGAGCAGTACTTC
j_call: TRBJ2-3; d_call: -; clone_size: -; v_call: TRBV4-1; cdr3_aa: CASSQWTRSTDTQYF; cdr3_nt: TGCGCCAGCAGCCAATGGACGCGCAGCACAGATACGCAGTATTTT
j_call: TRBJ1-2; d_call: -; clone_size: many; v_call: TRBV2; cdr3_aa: CASSEAYINYGYTF; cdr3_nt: TGTGCCAGCAGTGAAGCTTATATAAACTATGGCTACACCTTC
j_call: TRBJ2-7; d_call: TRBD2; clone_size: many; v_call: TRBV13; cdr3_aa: CASSPGRGDYEQYF; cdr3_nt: TGTGCCAGCAGCCCCGGGAGGGGGGACTACGAGCAGTACTTC
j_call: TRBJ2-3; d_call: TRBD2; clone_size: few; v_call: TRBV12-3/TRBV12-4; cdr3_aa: CASSSSSSAGTSGSGGTQYF; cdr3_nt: TGTGCCAGCAGTTCCAGTAGTTCCGCAGGGACTAGCGGGAGTGGGGGTACGCAGTATTTT
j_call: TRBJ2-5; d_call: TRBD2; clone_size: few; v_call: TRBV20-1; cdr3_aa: CSAEPGLDVAQYF; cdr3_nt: TGCAGTGCTGAACCGGGACTAGATGTGGCCCAGTACTTC
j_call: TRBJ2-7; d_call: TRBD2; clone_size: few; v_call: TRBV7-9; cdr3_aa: CASSWGLAGETEQYF; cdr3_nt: TGTGCCAGCAGCTGGGGACTAGCGGGGGAAACAGAGCAGTACTTC
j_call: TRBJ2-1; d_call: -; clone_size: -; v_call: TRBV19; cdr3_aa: CASSIWGGSSSYNEQFF; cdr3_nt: TGTGCCAGTAGTATTTGGGGCGGGTCCAGCTCCTACAATGAGCAGTTCTTC
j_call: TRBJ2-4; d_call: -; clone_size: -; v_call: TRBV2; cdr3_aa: CASSARFGTGKNIQYF; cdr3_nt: TGTGCCAGCAGCGCCAGGTTTGGGACGGGAAAAAACATTCAGTACTTC
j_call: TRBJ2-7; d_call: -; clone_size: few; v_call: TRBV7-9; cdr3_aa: CATGTVSYEQYF; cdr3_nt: TGTGCCACCGGGACTGTCTCCTACGAGCAGTACTTC
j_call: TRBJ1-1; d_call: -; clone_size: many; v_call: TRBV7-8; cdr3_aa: CASSLDRGQGAFF; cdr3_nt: TGTGCCAGCAGCTTAGACCGGGGGCAAGGAGCTTTCTTT
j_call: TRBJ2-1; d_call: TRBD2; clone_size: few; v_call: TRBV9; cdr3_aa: CASSLISTSSEQFF; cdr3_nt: TGTGCCAGCAGCTTAATTTCGACTAGCTCGGAGCAGTTCTTC
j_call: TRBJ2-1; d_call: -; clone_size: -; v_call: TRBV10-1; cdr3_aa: CASSRDLNSYNEQFF; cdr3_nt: TGCGCCAGCAGCAGGGACTTGAACTCCTACAATGAGCAGTTCTTC
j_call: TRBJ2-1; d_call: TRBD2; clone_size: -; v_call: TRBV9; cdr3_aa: CASSATSGIYNEQFF; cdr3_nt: TGTGCCAGCAGCGCGACTAGCGGGATCTACAATGAGCAGTTCTTC
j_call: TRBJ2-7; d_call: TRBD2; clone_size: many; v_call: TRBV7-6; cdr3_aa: CASSLTGGVDEQYF; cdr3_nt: TGTGCCAGCAGCTTAACGGGGGGGGTCGACGAGCAGTACTTC
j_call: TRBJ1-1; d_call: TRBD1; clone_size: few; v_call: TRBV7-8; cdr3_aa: CASSHRLPGGTEAFF; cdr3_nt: TGTGCCAGCAGCCATAGACTTCCAGGGGGCACTGAAGCTTTCTTT
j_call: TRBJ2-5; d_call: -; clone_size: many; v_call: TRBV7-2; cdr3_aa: CATGTRRGAGTQYF; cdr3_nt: TGTGCCACCGGAACAAGAAGGGGGGCAGGGACCCAGTACTTC
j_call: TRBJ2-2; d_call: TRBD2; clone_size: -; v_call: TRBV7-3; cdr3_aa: CASSPNGGTSVAGELFF; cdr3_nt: TGTGCCAGCAGCCCTAACGGGGGGACTAGCGTCGCCGGGGAGCTGTTTTTT
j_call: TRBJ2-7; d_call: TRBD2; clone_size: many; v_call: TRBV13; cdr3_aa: CASSPSPTTSGDNEQYF; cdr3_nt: TGTGCCAGCAGCCCGTCCCCAACGACTAGCGGGGACAACGAGCAGTACTTC
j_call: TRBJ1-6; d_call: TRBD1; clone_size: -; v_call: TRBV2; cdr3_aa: CASSEWDSYNSPLHF; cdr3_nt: TGTGCCAGCAGTGAATGGGACAGCTATAATTCACCCCTCCACTTT
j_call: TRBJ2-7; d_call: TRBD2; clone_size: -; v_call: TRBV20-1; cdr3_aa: CSARVAGVHEQYF; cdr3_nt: TGCAGTGCTAGAGTTGCGGGAGTACACGAGCAGTACTTC
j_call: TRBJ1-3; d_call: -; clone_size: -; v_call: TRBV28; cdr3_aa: CASTARGLDTIYF; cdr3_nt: TGTGCCAGCACCGCCCGAGGGCTCGACACCATATATTTT
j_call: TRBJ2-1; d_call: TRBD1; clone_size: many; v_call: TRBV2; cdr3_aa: CASSPGQTTYNEQFF; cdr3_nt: TGTGCCAGCAGCCCGGGACAGACTACCTACAATGAGCAGTTCTTC
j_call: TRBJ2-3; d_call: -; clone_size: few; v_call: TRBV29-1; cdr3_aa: CSVEGGGTTTDTQYF; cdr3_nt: TGCAGCGTCGAAGGGGGAGGGACGACCACAGATACGCAGTATTTT
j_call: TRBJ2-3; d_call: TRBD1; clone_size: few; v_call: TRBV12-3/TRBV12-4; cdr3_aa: CASSPGTGWADTQYF; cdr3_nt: TGTGCCAGCAGTCCAGGGACAGGGTGGGCAGATACGCAGTATTTT
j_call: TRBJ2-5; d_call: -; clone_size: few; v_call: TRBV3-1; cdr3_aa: CASSQVGTRGLETQYF; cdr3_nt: TGTGCCAGCAGCCAAGTCGGCACTAGAGGTCTGGAGACCCAGTACTTC